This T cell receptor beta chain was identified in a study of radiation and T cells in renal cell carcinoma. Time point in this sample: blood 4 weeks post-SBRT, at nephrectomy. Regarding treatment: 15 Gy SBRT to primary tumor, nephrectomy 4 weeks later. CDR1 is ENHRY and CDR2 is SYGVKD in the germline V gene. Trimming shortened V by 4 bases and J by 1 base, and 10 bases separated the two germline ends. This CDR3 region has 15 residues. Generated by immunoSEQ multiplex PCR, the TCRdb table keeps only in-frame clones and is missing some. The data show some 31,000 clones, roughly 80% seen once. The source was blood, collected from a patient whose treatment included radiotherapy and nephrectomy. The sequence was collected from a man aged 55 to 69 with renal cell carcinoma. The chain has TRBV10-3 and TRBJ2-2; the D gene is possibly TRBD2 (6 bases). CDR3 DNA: TGTGCCATCAGTGTTAGTAGCGGGAACACCGGGGAGCTGTTTTTT. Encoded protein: CAISVSSGNTGELFF.